These 2 T cell receptor beta chains share one sample of origin, sequenced in a study of CD8+ T cells in alopecia areata. RNA was isolated and reverse transcribed to cDNA, the sequencing template. The data were produced by immunoSEQ multiplex PCR, yet TCRdb's version contains in-frame clones alone and is incomplete. Of around 200,000 clones in the sample, around three fifths were seen once. This sample's treatment: oral pan-JAK inhibitor, 5-10 mg twice daily. The sequencing used CD8+ T cells sorted from blood, collected at week 24, from a patient treated with tofacitinib. The receptors come from a human donor with alopecia areata.

The chain has TRBV6-5 and TRBJ2-7; unclear D gene. The V gene lost 5 bases and the J gene lost 8 bases, with 13 bases spanning the gap. This CDR3 region has 12 residues. Germline V gene sequence: CDR1 MNHEY, CDR2 SVGAGI. The DNA of the CDR3 is TGTGCCAGCAGTGAACGCGGTAACAAGCAGTACTTC. It yields the protein CASSERGNKQYF.

V is TRBV30 and J is TRBJ2-7; TRBD1 matches 7 bases. In germline, CDR1 is GTSNPN, CDR2 SVGIG (reference sequence). The CDR3 loop spans 13 amino acids. The V gene end was trimmed by 4 bases and the J gene end by 0 bases; junction bases not matched to a gene: 3. The DNA for the CDR3 is TGTGCCTGGACCGGGACAGTCTCCTACGAGCAGTACTTC. Protein: CAWTGTVSYEQYF.